Given below is one TCR beta chain in context. Template switching by 5'RACE with UMIs generated the TCR beta cDNA. TCRdb reprocessed the 5' RACE reads and keeps a single row for each CDR3 protein, giving no DNA. The table counts a few hundred thousand distinct CDR3 sequences; 3% to 4.5% lies in the top ten. The source of the sample is a study of T cells expressing NK-cell markers. This CDR3 contains 13 residues. Germline values: CDR1 MGHRA, CDR2 YSYEKL. This TCR came from a man in his late teens or twenties in good health. Input material: blood T cells: a sorted CD56 or NKG2C T cell subset, CD4+ or CD8+ T cells, or bulk PBMC T cells (not recorded which). The chain recombines TRBV4-1 with TRBJ1-2; the D call of TRBD1 rests on TCRdb alone, since no DNA is present to check it. CDR3: CASSQGVNYGYTF.